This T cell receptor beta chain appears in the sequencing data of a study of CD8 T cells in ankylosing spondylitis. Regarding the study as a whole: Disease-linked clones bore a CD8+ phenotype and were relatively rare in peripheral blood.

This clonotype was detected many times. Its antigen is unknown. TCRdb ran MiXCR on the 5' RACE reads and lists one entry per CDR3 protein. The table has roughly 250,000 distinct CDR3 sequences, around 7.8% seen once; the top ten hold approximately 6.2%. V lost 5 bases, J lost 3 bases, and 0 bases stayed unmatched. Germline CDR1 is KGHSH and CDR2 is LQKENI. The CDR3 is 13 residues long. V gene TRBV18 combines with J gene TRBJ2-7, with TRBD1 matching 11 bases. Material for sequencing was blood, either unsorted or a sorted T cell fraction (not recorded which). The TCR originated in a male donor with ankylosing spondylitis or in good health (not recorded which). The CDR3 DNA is TGTGCCAGCTCAGGGACAGGGGGCTACGAGCAGTACTTC. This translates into CASSGTGGYEQYF.